These 11 T cell receptor beta chains originate from one sample sequenced in a study of identical twins. MiXCR was run by TCRdb on the 5' RACE reads, yielding one entry per CDR3 protein. The sample contains hundreds of thousands of distinct CDR3 sequences, 9% to 15% of which appear only once. This sample was also put to use in a study of yellow fever vaccine responses in identical twins.

The sample taken for sequencing was CD8+ T cells sorted from blood. The receptors originated from a woman younger than 35 in good health.

The chain combines TRBV9 with TRBJ2-7; 10 bases fit TRBD1. The CDR3 loop spans 15 amino acids. V dropped 3 bases and J dropped 2; count of bases not matched to a gene: 5. Germline values: CDR1 SGDLS, CDR2 YYNGEE. CDR3 sequence: CASSEWDRGPYEQYF. The CDR3 nucleotides read TGTGCCAGCAGCGAGTGGGACAGGGGTCCCTACGAGCAGTACTTC. Full variable domain (outside the CDR3, taken from reference TRBV9 and TRBJ2-7): DSGVTQTPKHLITATGQRVTLRCSPRSGDLSVYWYQQSLDQGLQFLIQYYNGEERAKGNILERFSAQQFPDLHSELNLSSLELGDSALYFCASSEWDRGPYEQYFGPGTRLTVT.

J is TRBJ2-5 and V is TRBV12-3 or TRBV12-4; no firm D call. The V end lost 3 bases, the J end lost 1 base, and 3 bases lay between the germline ends. There are 12 residues in the CDR3. The DNA for the CDR3 is TGTGCCAGCAGTTTTCGCCAAGAGACCCAGTACTTC. It translates to CASSFRQETQYF.

This clonotype occurred a few times. The chain recombines TRBV11-2 with TRBJ2-7; D is ambiguous. Germline V lookup: CDR1 SGHAT, CDR2 FQNNGV. The CDR3 runs 18 residues. V was cut by 0 bases and J by 0 bases, with 18 bases left in between. The CDR3 reads CASSLEEIDYMSSYEQYV. The CDR3 coding sequence is TGTGCCAGCAGCTTAGAGGAGATCGATTACATGAGCTCCTACGAGCAGTACGTC.

The chain carries TRBV5-1 and TRBJ2-7; 8 bases map to TRBD1. Germline V gives CDR1 SGHRS, CDR2 YFSETQ. V dropped 2 bases and J dropped 2; count of bases not matched to a gene: 6. The CDR3 is 15 residues long. The CDR3 protein is CASSFGQGRAYEQYV. The DNA of the CDR3 is TGCGCCAGCAGCTTTGGACAGGGCAGGGCCTACGAGCAGTACGTC.

This clonotype came up many times. The chain joins TRBV28 to TRBJ2-5, with D perhaps TRBD1 (6 bases). The CDR3 runs 13 residues. Trimming shortened V by 10 bases and J by 4 bases, and 16 bases separated the two germline ends. Per germline, CDR1 MDHEN and CDR2 SYDVKM. The CDR3 loop is CATRDILRETQYF. In DNA, the CDR3 is TGTGCCACACGGGACATTCTTCGAGAGACCCAGTACTTC.

This clonotype has only a few counts. Here the CDR3 reads CASSPISGGAGEQFF. The CDR3 nucleotides read TGTGCCAGCAGTCCCATTAGCGGGGGGGCTGGTGAGCAGTTCTTC. The chain links TRBV27 to TRBJ2-1; 11 nucleotides line up with TRBD2. V lost 5 bases to trimming and J lost 9 bases; unmatched junction nucleotides: 9. Germline loops: CDR1 MNHEY, CDR2 SMNVEV (reference sequence). This CDR3 has 15 residues.

This clonotype was recorded many times. The chain combines TRBV7-8 with TRBJ2-7; D gene unclear. V lost 1 base, J lost 1 base, and 5 bases lay in between. CDR3 length: 13 residues. Germline loops: CDR1 SGHVS, CDR2 FQNEAQ. The CDR3 protein is CASSLGLSYEQYV. Written as DNA, the CDR3 is TGTGCCAGCAGCTTAGGTCTGTCCTACGAGCAGTACGTC.

The chain joins TRBV7-9 to TRBJ1-1; 8 nucleotides line up with TRBD1. Germline assignment: CDR1 SEHNR and CDR2 FQNEAQ (reference sequence). V lost 3 bases and J lost 1; bases outside the gene matches: 7. This CDR3 is built from 16 residues. The CDR3 reads CASSFLAGQANTEAFF. As DNA, the CDR3 is TGTGCCAGCAGCTTTTTAGCGGGACAGGCGAACACTGAAGCTTTCTTT.

The rearrangement links TRBV28 to TRBJ2-5; TRBD1 agrees at 9 bases. The CDR3 has 16 residues. CDR1 is MDHEN, CDR2 SYDVKM, per germline. V shed 6 bases, J shed 6 bases, and the junction held 14 bases outside the gene matches. The CDR3 spells CASSRVDRDREKTQYF. The CDR3 nucleotides are TGTGCCAGCAGCCGGGTTGACCGGGACAGGGAGAAGACCCAGTACTTC.

This clonotype came up many times. The V call is TRBV12-3 or TRBV12-4, the J call TRBJ2-2; D not certain. This CDR3 spans 13 amino acids. V lost 2 bases and J 5 bases, leaving 6 bases between the germline ends. The CDR3 region has the DNA TGTGCCAGCAGTTTAATGAGAACCGGGGAGCTGTTTTTT. This translates into CASSLMRTGELFF.

This clonotype was found a few times. The rearrangement joins TRBV11-2 to TRBJ2-3; the match to TRBD2 covers 7 bases. This CDR3 is built from 14 residues. The V gene end was trimmed by 4 bases and the J gene end by 3 bases; junction bases not matched to a gene: 4. The germline gives CDR1 SGHAT, CDR2 FQNNGV. The CDR3 coding sequence is TGTGCCAGCAGCTCGAAGCGGGAAACAGATACGCAGTATTTT. Translation gives CASSSKRETDTQYF.